The 8 T cell receptor beta chains given below trace back to one sample, sequenced in a study of OX40 agonist ivuxolimab in advanced cancers. This table comes from immunoSEQ multiplex PCR, and its TCRdb copy is limited to in-frame clones, with some not included. The sample lists approximately 99,000 clones, 75% to 95% occurring once. Material: CD4+ or CD8+ T cells sorted from blood, obtained in a trial of the OX40 agonist ivuxolimab. The receptors originated from an adult with an advanced solid tumor such as melanoma, head and neck, liver or kidney cancer.

The chain carries TRBV2 and TRBJ2-3; TRBD1 matches at 7 bases. This CDR3 is built from 16 residues. Per the germline V gene, CDR1 is SNHLY and CDR2 is FYNNEI. Trimming removed 7 bases from V and 3 bases from J; junction bases left unmatched: 13. CDR3 nucleotides: TGTGCCAGCAACCCTATGGACAGGATTGCGACAGATACGCAGTATTTT. Encoded protein: CASNPMDRIATDTQYF.

The V call is TRBV5-1, the J call TRBJ2-1, with 8 bases aligning to TRBD1. The CDR3 consists of 15 residues. Per the germline V gene, CDR1 is SGHRS and CDR2 is YFSETQ. The ends lost 6 bases at V and 5 bases at J; junction bases unmatched: 10. The chain's CDR3 is CASNPGQGADNEQFF. The CDR3 DNA sequence: TGCGCCAGCAACCCCGGGCAGGGGGCCGACAATGAGCAGTTCTTC.

The chain links TRBV2 to TRBJ1-4; 9 positions match TRBD1. V lost 4 bases to trimming and J lost 8 bases; unmatched junction nucleotides: 5. This CDR3 is 14 amino acids long. From germline, CDR1 is SNHLY and CDR2 FYNNEI. The CDR3 here is CASSVDRGREKLFF. CDR3 coding DNA: TGTGCCAGCAGTGTAGACAGGGGGAGAGAAAAACTGTTTTTT.

The chain recombines TRBV13 with TRBJ2-7; D is perhaps TRBD2 (6 bases). V lost 6 bases to trimming and J lost 6 bases, with 15 bases between them. Germline assignment: CDR1 PRHDT and CDR2 FYEKMQ (reference sequence). This CDR3 region has 13 residues. The CDR3: CASSLTRYGEQYF. The CDR3 region has the DNA TGTGCCAGCAGTCTGACTAGATACGGCGAGCAGTACTTC.

The V and J genes are TRBV7-3 and TRBJ2-2, with a weak D call TRBD1 (6 bases). There are 13 residues in the CDR3. The V end lost 5 bases, the J end lost 6 bases, and 10 bases lay between the germline ends. Germline V CDR1 and CDR2: SGHTA, FQGTGA. The CDR3 is CASSRGGAGELFF. CDR3 DNA: TGTGCCAGCAGCAGAGGGGGAGCCGGGGAGCTGTTTTTT.

The chain carries TRBV6-6 and TRBJ1-2, with D possibly TRBD1 on 5 matching bases. The germline CDR1 and CDR2 sequences are MNHNY and SVGAGI (reference sequence). The CDR3 is made up of 14 amino acids. V was trimmed by 2 bases and J by 2 bases, leaving 9 bases between them. The CDR3: CASSYDGTNYGYTF. CDR3 DNA sequence: TGTGCCAGCAGTTACGACGGGACCAACTATGGCTACACCTTC.

The rearrangement uses TRBV6-5 and TRBJ2-2, with D possibly TRBD1 on 5 matching bases. V was clipped by 4 bases and J by 3 bases, with 9 bases between them. CDR3 length: 14 residues. Per germline, CDR1 MNHEY and CDR2 SVGAGI. The CDR3 region is CASSWSGYTGELFF. CDR3 DNA: TGTGCCAGCAGTTGGTCAGGGTACACCGGGGAGCTGTTTTTT.

The J gene is TRBJ1-1, the V gene TRBV19, with a tentative D call TRBD1 (5 bases). Per the germline V gene, CDR1 is LNHDA and CDR2 is SQIVND (reference sequence). This CDR3 has 14 residues. V lost 1 base and J lost 4, with 10 bases in between. As DNA, the CDR3 is TGTGCCAGTAGTATAGGGGGGGTGGTCACTGAAGCTTTCTTT. This translates into CASSIGGVVTEAFF.